This T cell receptor beta chain was obtained from a study of blood T cell repertoires in COVID-19. Per germline, CDR1 LNHDA and CDR2 SQIVND (reference sequence). V lost 8 bases and J lost 3, with 17 bases in between. CDR3 length: 14 amino acids. Authors' analysis steps: Amplifying reference gene primers gave estimates of nucleated cell counts. Assay: immunoSEQ multiplex PCR; the TCRdb copy retains only in-frame clones and omits some. V and J calls and clone size are as listed in that table; D and trimming were resolved from the DNA. The sample lists 300,000 to 400,000 clones, roughly 88% occurring once.

The TCR sequence derives from a woman aged 25 to 39 with COVID-19, enrolled during active disease. This sequence joins TRBV19 and TRBJ2-7; no firm D call. Sequencing was performed on peripheral blood. Here the CDR3 reads CASPPRATHYEQYF. DNA of the CDR3: TGTGCCAGTCCCCCACGAGCCACCCACTACGAGCAGTACTTC.